Following are 10 T cell receptor beta chains from one sample sequenced in a study of blood T cell repertoires in COVID-19. Produced via immunoSEQ multiplex PCR; TCRdb's table is partial and in-frame only. The table has about 200,000 clones, 70% to 90% seen once; the top ten hold over 15%. The sample was peripheral blood. These receptors were obtained from a man aged 45-65 years with COVID-19, enrolled during active disease.

The rearrangement uses TRBV5-8 and TRBJ2-1; possibly TRBD1 for D (6 bases). Per the germline V gene, CDR1 is SGHTS and CDR2 is YDEGEE. The ends were cut back, 3 bases at V and 0 bases at J, with 10 bases in the middle. This CDR3 contains 15 residues. The chain's CDR3 is CASSSGTHSYNEQFF. DNA for the CDR3: TGTGCCAGCAGCTCCGGGACACACTCCTACAATGAGCAGTTCTTC. Combining the CDR3 with reference TRBV5-8 and TRBJ2-1 gives the whole variable domain EAGVTQSPTHLIKTRGQQATLRCSPISGHTSVYWYQQALGLGLQFLLWYDEGEERNRGNFPPRFSGRQFPNYSSELNVNALELEDSALYLCASSSGTHSYNEQFFGPGTRLTVL.

For this clone: This CDR3 is also generated by other DNA sequences in the sample. V is TRBV6-5 and J is TRBJ1-5, with TRBD1 identical over 7 bases. Germline values: CDR1 MNHEY, CDR2 SVGAGI. This CDR3 comprises 13 residues. With V trimmed by 5 bases and J by 5 bases, 3 bases remained unmatched. The CDR3 DNA reads as TGTGCCAGCAGTCGACAGGGTGATCAGCCCCAGCATTTT. Protein sequence: CASSRQGDQPQHF.

The chain has TRBV10-1 and TRBJ2-3; no definite D call. This CDR3 comprises 16 residues. V lost 0 bases and J lost 10, with 20 bases in between. Looked up from germline, CDR1 is WNHNN and CDR2 is SYGVQD (reference sequence). CDR3 nucleotide sequence: TGCGCCAGCAGTGAGTCGGGCAGCCCCACAGATGCGTCGCAGTATTTT. This gives the protein CASSESGSPTDASQYF.

The rearrangement links TRBV5-1 to TRBJ2-2; 13 bases align to TRBD2. The V and J ends lost 4 bases and 0 bases, in that order; junction bases with no gene match: 3. The CDR3 is 17 amino acids. Looked up from germline, CDR1 is SGHRS and CDR2 is YFSETQ. CDR3 protein: CASSMGTSGANTGELFF. Here the CDR3 DNA reads TGCGCCAGCAGCATGGGGACTAGCGGGGCGAACACCGGGGAGCTGTTTTTT.

This chain joins TRBV6-5 and TRBJ2-3; 11 positions agree with TRBD2. The ends lost 7 bases at V and 5 bases at J; junction bases unmatched: 5. The CDR3 has 14 residues. Germline V gene lookup returns CDR1 MNHEY and CDR2 SVGAGI. CDR3 sequence reads: CASTLAGGQDTQYF. The CDR3 bases are TGTGCCAGCACGTTAGCGGGAGGGCAAGATACGCAGTATTTT.

This chain connects TRBV18 to TRBJ2-1; 7 bases match TRBD1. The CDR3 length is 14 residues. V lost 1 base, J lost 6 bases, and 3 bases stayed unmatched. Germline V gene data show CDR1 as KGHSH and CDR2 as LQKENI. The CDR3 DNA follows: TGTGCCAGCTCACCACTAGGGGGCCCCAATGAGCAGTTCTTC. Translation gives CASSPLGGPNEQFF.

The chain links TRBV11-3 to TRBJ1-6, with 7 positions matching TRBD1. This CDR3 spans 15 amino acids. The germline V gene has CDR1 SGHNT and CDR2 YENEEA. Unmatched junction bases numbered 3, after V lost 1 base and J lost 6 bases. The CDR3 region is CASSLGTGVNSPLHF. The CDR3 DNA sequence: TGTGCCAGCAGCTTAGGTACAGGGGTTAATTCACCCCTCCACTTT.

The V and J genes are TRBV30 and TRBJ1-2; D is undetermined. Germline assignment: CDR1 GTSNPN and CDR2 SVGIG (reference sequence). This CDR3 spans 12 amino acids. Trimming left V 3 bases short and J 4 bases short, with 9 bases between. DNA for the CDR3: TGTGCCTGGAGGGAAGACTCCTATGGCTACACCTTC. Encoded protein: CAWREDSYGYTF.

This clone was detected only once. The chain is built from TRBV11-2 and TRBJ2-7; 10 nucleotides line up with TRBD1. The CDR3 sequence is 15 residues long. V lost 6 bases and J lost 0; bases outside the gene matches: 5. Germline V CDR1 and CDR2: SGHAT, FQNNGV. CDR3 in DNA: TGTGCCAGCAGTCGACAGGGGGCCTTCTCCTACGAGCAGTACTTC. It yields the protein CASSRQGAFSYEQYF.

The chain employs TRBV5-1 and TRBJ2-1, with D hard to call. The germline V gene has CDR1 SGHRS and CDR2 YFSETQ. The V end lost 2 bases, the J end lost 10 bases, and 13 bases lay between the germline ends. The CDR3 is 13 residues long. Written as DNA, the CDR3 is TGCGCCAGCAGCTTTCCGCAGGTCGGCGAGCAGTTCTTC. Protein sequence: CASSFPQVGEQFF.